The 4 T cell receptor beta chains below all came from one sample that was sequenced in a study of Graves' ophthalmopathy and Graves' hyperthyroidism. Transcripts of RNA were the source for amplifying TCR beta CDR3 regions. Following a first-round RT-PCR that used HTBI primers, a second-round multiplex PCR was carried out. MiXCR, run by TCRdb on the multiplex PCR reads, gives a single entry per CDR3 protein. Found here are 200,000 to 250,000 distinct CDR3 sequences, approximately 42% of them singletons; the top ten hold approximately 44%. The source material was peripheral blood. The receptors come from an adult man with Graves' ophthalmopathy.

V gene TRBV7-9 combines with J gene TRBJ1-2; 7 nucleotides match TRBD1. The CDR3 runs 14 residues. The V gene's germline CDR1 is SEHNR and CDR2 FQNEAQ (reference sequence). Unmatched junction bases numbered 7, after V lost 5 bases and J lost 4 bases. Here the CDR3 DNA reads TGTGCCAGCAGCCGGACAGGAATCCCCTATGGCTACACCTTC. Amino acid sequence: CASSRTGIPYGYTF.

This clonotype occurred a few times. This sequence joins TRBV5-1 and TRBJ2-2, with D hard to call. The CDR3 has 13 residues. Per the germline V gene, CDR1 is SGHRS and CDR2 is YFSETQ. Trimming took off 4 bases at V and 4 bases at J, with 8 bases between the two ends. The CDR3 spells CASSPPATGELFF. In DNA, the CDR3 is TGCGCCAGCAGCCCCCCCGCCACCGGGGAGCTGTTTTTT.

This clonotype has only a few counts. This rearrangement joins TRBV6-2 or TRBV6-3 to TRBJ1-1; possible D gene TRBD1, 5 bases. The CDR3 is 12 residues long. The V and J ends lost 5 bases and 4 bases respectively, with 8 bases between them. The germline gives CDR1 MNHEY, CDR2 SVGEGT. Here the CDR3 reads CASSPGLTEAFF. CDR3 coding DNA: TGTGCCAGCAGTCCGGGACTCACTGAAGCTTTCTTT.

Here the CDR3 reads CASSQVAGSQQYF. DNA of the CDR3: TGTGCCAGCAGCCAAGTGGCTGGAAGTCAGCAGTACTTC. The chain links TRBV2 to TRBJ2-7, with no clear D. The CDR3 totals 13 residues. The germline gives CDR1 SNHLY, CDR2 FYNNEI. The V and J ends lost 6 bases and 8 bases respectively, with 17 bases between them.